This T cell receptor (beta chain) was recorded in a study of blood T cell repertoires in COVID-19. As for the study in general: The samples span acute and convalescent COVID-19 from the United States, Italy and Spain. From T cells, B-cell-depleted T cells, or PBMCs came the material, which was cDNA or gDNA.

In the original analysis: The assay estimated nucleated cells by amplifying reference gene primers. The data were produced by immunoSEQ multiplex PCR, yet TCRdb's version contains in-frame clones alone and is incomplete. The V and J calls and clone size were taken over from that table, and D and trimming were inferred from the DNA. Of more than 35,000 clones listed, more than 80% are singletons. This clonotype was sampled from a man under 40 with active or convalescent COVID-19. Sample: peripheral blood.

The CDR3 sequence: CASSQQGNTEAFF. The DNA for the CDR3 is TGTGCCAGCAGTCAACAGGGGAACACTGAAGCTTTCTTT. The chain uses TRBV11-3 and TRBJ1-1; possible D gene TRBD1, 6 bases. Per the germline V gene, CDR1 is SGHNT and CDR2 is YENEEA. Trimming stripped 6 bases from V and 1 base from J, with 9 bases between. This CDR3 contains 13 residues.